This T cell receptor (beta chain) was captured by sequencing in a study of T cell repertoires in urothelial bladder cancer (dated by TCRdb to about 2019). Study-wide context: Of the 12 resected lesions, three were clinical stage cT0, three were cTa, three were cT1, and three were cT2 or greater. The study compared TCR repertoire clonality in bladder tumors with that in benign bladder inflammation. About a dozen patients with bladder lesions undergoing transurethral resection were identified prospectively. About a dozen resected bladder lesions, made up of urothelial carcinoma (UC+) and benign (UC-) specimens, were studied. The research as a whole found: Median tumor infiltrating lymphocyte percentage was approximately 1.9% in carcinoma specimens and 12% in benign specimens. Urothelial carcinoma specimens had fewer T cells than benign specimens, with medians of approximately 5,000 and 26,000. In carcinoma specimens, up to about 15% of infiltrating lymphocytes were accounted for by a single T-cell clone, compared with about 2.2% in benign specimens.

As encoded in the germline V gene, CDR1 is SNHLY while CDR2 is FYNNEI. V and J lose 4 bases and 7 bases, and a span of 16 bases separates them. From its cysteine to its phenylalanine, the CDR3 spans 15 amino acids. Just the 45-base CDR3 DNA is kept, in frame starting at base 1. This clone is a singleton in its sample. Its antigen is not yet known. No quality values exist for individual bases; no much larger clone is one base distant. The immunoSEQ assay was used to sequence the CDR3 region of the TCR beta chain. Concerning the study's data processing: T-cell fraction, clonal dominance and maximum TCR clone frequency were calculated for each specimen. TCRdb provides this immuneACCESS table in a form limited to in-frame rearrangements. Some clones are lacking; in checked studies, under half of them reflect an unresolved V gene, and why the rest are absent is not known. V, J and clone size are taken as reported in that table, and D and trimming were inferred from the DNA itself. The sample includes 9,000 to 13,000 clones, with approximately 71% observed a single time. The leading ten clones occupy approximately 7% of the sample.

Resected bladder lesions that lacked urothelial carcinoma were classed as benign (UC-) specimens. At transurethral resection, specimens of the bladder lesions were collected and then stored at -80C. DNA was isolated from bladder specimens obtained during transurethral resection. The TCR comes from a human donor with a benign inflammatory bladder lesion. The chain was built from TRBV2 and TRBJ1-4; TRBD1 is possibly the D segment (5 matching bases). Material: tumor-infiltrating cells from bladder cancer. The DNA reads as follows: TGTGCCAGCAGTGGCGGCCGACAGAATTTTGAAAAACTGTTTTTT. This translates into CASSGGRQNFEKLFF.